This T cell receptor (beta chain) came from a study of blood T cell repertoires in COVID-19. Study information: Whether acute or convalescent, the COVID-19 samples came from the United States, Italy and Spain.

Looked up from germline, CDR1 is SQVTM and CDR2 is ANQGSEA. V lost 1 base, J lost 2 bases, and 2 bases stayed unmatched. The CDR3 spans 15 residues. Profiling relied on immunoSEQ multiplex PCR, and the TCRdb table lists in-frame clones only, not all of them. The sample consists of some 270,000 clones, about 89% of them appearing once. J is TRBJ2-3 and V is TRBV29-1, with 11 bases that match TRBD2. Sequenced: peripheral blood. The TCR was taken from a middle-aged man with active or convalescent COVID-19. The DNA of the CDR3 is TGCAGCGTTGAAGGGGGACTAGCGGACACAGATACGCAGTATTTT. It specifies CSVEGGLADTDTQYF.